This T cell receptor beta chain was sequenced during a study of PD-1 blockade in classical Hodgkin lymphoma. The germline V gene encodes CDR1 SGHAT and CDR2 FQNNGV. J gave up 1 base and V 5 bases, and 2 bases lay outside the gene matches. This CDR3 contains 14 residues. Indicated time point: cycle 4 day 1 (C4D1), after more than 5 weeks of nivolumab. In every patient, relapse followed autologous stem cell transplantation, while exposure to brentuximab vedotin differed. Clones were read by immunoSEQ multiplex PCR, and TCRdb kept only the in-frame ones, dropping some. This table has around 46,000 clones, nearly 90% appearing once.

The chain joins TRBV11-2 to TRBJ2-1; 7 bases map to TRBD2. Sequenced here: peripheral blood mononuclear cells (PBMCs), sampled before the fourth cycle of nivolumab. The receptor was derived from a human donor with classical Hodgkin lymphoma. DNA for the CDR3: TGTGCCAGCAGCAGCGGGAATTCCTACAATGAGCAGTTCTTC. As protein: CASSSGNSYNEQFF.